Given below is one TCR beta chain in context. The germline V gene has CDR1 SGHTA and CDR2 FQGTGA. J gave up 5 bases and V 4 bases, and 2 bases lay outside the gene matches. The CDR3 length is 14 residues. This sample stems from a study of T-cell memory formation after mild COVID-19. A single record per CDR3 protein comes from TCRdb applying MiXCR to the 5' RACE reads. The table shows roughly 560,000 distinct CDR3 sequences, with 20% occurring only once. The origin of this receptor is an adult woman who had mild COVID-19 (a few samples of this study predate the infection). Cell type and time point are not known. Source material: PBMCs or a T cell subset sorted from them (not recorded which). This chain connects TRBV7-3 to TRBJ2-2; TRBD1 matches at 9 bases. Written as DNA, the CDR3 is TGTGCCAGCAGCTACGGACAGGGGACCGGGGAGCTGTTTTTT. Amino acids: CASSYGQGTGELFF.